The clone carrying this T cell receptor (beta chain) was detected a few times. Its target is not known. Treatment given: oral pan-JAK inhibitor, 5-10 mg twice daily. Sequencing relied on a cDNA template that was reverse transcribed from extracted RNA. Sequencing was performed with immunoSEQ multiplex PCR; in TCRdb, only in-frame clones are kept and a portion is missing. Among about 140,000 clones listed, about 88% were seen once. In germline, CDR1 is SGHVS, CDR2 FQNEAQ. V trimming: 5 bases; J trimming: 6 bases; junction bases outside the gene matches: 6. CDR3 length: 13 amino acids. This entry is derived from a study of CD8+ T cells in alopecia areata. About the study: Treated patients' severity was scored by percentage of affected scalp area. General study points: There were many expanded lesional clones persisting in scalp and blood during tofacitinib. Scalp data also include sequences from resident alphabeta T cells of normal skin.

The chain carries TRBV7-8 and TRBJ1-2; 7 bases are a match to TRBD1. This sample comprised CD8+ T cells sorted from blood, obtained at week 4, from a patient treated with tofacitinib. The TCR originated in a human donor with alopecia areata. The CDR3 region has the DNA TGTGCCAGCAGCGTGACAGGGTACGATGGCTACACCTTC. This gives the protein CASSVTGYDGYTF.